This TCR beta chain came from a study of T-cell memory formation after mild COVID-19. With respect to this clonotype: What it binds is unknown.

From the 5' RACE reads, TCRdb called clonotypes with MiXCR, one entry per CDR3 protein. The repertoire holds around 100,000 distinct CDR3 sequences, with over 8.5% as singletons. Study-wide results and limits: Contracting clones localized mainly to CM and EM when CD4+ and mainly to EMRA when CD8+. The appearance of some responding clones in pre-infection memory suggested that cross-reactive memory joined.

Germline values: CDR1 MNHEY, CDR2 SVGEGT. The trim removed 5 bases at V and 1 base at J, leaving 14 bases unmatched. The CDR3 is made up of 18 amino acids. Sequenced input: PBMCs or a T cell subset sorted from them (not recorded which). The V call is TRBV6-2 or TRBV6-3, the J call TRBJ1-1, with 9 bases matching TRBD1. The clonotype originates from a man younger than 35 who had mild COVID-19 (a few samples of this study predate the infection). Cell type and time point are not known. In DNA form, the CDR3 reads TGTGCCAGCAGTCCGACCGTGACTCTGACAGGGGGGAACACTGAAGCTTTCTTT. Its protein is CASSPTVTLTGGNTEAFF.